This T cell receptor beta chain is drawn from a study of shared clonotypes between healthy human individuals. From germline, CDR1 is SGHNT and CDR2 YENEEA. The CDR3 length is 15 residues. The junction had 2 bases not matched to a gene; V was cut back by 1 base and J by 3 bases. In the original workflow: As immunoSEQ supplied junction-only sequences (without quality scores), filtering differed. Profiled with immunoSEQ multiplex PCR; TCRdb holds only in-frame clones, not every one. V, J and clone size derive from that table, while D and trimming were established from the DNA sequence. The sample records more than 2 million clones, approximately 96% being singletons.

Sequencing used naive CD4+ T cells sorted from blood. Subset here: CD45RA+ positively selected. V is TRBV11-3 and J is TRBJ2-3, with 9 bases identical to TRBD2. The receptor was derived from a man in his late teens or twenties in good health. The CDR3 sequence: CASSLVTSGTDTQYF. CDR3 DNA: TGTGCCAGCAGCTTAGTAACTAGCGGGACAGATACGCAGTATTTT.